Each of the 23 T cell receptor beta chains below was sequenced from the same sample in a study of blood T cells in healthy people across ages. PCR was performed a second time for roughly 7 to 11 cycles using a sample-barcoded 5' primer and a J-beta primer mix. TCRdb re-called the 5' RACE reads with MiXCR, one entry per CDR3 protein. The sample records about 1,600,000 distinct CDR3 sequences, approximately 42% being singletons. The sample was blood. The receptor source for this set is a woman younger than 30 in good health.

The rearrangement links TRBV5-1 to TRBJ1-2, with D uncertain. Germline V gene sequence: CDR1 SGHRS, CDR2 YFSETQ. V was clipped by 0 bases and J by 0 bases, with 12 bases between them. CDR3 length: 16 amino acids. DNA for the CDR3: TGCGCCAGCAGCTTGGTATTACAGCCCTCTAACTATGGCTACACCTTC. Translated, it gives CASSLVLQPSNYGYTF.

The chain has TRBV3-1 and TRBJ1-5; tentative D call: TRBD1 (6 bases). CDR1 LGHDT and CDR2 YNNKEL come from the germline V gene (reference sequence). V lost 2 bases, J lost 3 bases, and 11 bases lay in between. The CDR3 runs to 15 residues. In nucleotides, the CDR3 is TGTGCCAGCAGCCAACAGGGGTCGGTCAATCAGCCCCAGCATTTT. Translated, it gives CASSQQGSVNQPQHF.

In DNA, the CDR3 is TGTGCCATCTGGACAGGGGCCAATGAGCAGTACTTC. Amino acid sequence: CAIWTGANEQYF. The chain uses TRBV10-3 and TRBJ2-7; 9 bases agree with TRBD1. Trimming removed 8 bases from V and 7 bases from J; junction bases left unmatched: 6. This CDR3 is built from 12 residues. Germline CDR1 reads ENHRY; CDR2 reads SYGVKD.

The chain uses TRBV27 and TRBJ2-1, with unresolved D. The CDR3 runs 15 residues. V was trimmed by 5 bases and J by 7 bases, leaving 18 bases between them. Germline V gene data show CDR1 as MNHEY and CDR2 as SMNVEV (reference sequence). CDR3 region: CASSGIQGNRNEQFF. The CDR3 coding sequence is TGTGCCAGCAGTGGAATACAAGGGAACCGTAATGAGCAGTTCTTC.

This clonotype appeared a few times. V is TRBV18 and J is TRBJ2-1; D remains ambiguous. Trimming shortened V by 2 bases and J by 10 bases, and 12 bases separated the two germline ends. CDR1 is KGHSH, CDR2 LQKENI, per germline. The CDR3 has 13 amino acids. The chain's CDR3 is CASSPVELEEQFF. In DNA form, the CDR3 reads TGTGCCAGCTCACCAGTCGAATTGGAGGAGCAGTTCTTC. Supplemented by reference TRBV18 and TRBJ2-1, the full variable domain reads NAGVMQNPRHLVRRRGQEARLRCSPMKGHSHVYWYRQLPEEGLKFMVYLQKENIIDESGMPKERFSAEFPKEGPSILRIQQVVRGDSAAYFCASSPVELEEQFFGPGTRLTVL.

The chain employs TRBV3-1 and TRBJ1-2, with a weak D call TRBD1 (5 bases). This CDR3 is built from 14 residues. Germline V CDR1 and CDR2: LGHDT, YNNKEL (reference sequence). V dropped 5 bases and J dropped 6 bases, with 16 bases sitting between them. In DNA form, the CDR3 reads TGTGCCAGCAGCTTGCTTGGAGGGGAGGATGGCTACACCTTC. Protein sequence: CASSLLGGEDGYTF.

The CDR3 reads CASSQDNAGGRYNEQYF. The CDR3 region has the DNA TGCGCCAGCAGCCAAGATAATGCGGGTGGGAGGTACAATGAGCAGTACTTC. The chain employs TRBV4-1 and TRBJ2-1; D possibly corresponds to TRBD2 (6 bases). The DNA end is a closer match to TRBJ2-7, so the J assignment may be wrong. This CDR3 has 17 amino acids. CDR1 MGHRA and CDR2 YSYEKL come from the germline V gene.

Note on this clonotype: A much bigger clone sits one base away, suggesting this may be a read error. The CDR3 protein is CAGGAGQSQHF. The CDR3, as DNA: TGTGCCGGTGGGGCCGGGCAGTCCCAGCATTTT. The chain has TRBV30 and TRBJ1-5; tentatively, D is TRBD1 (5 bases). V shed 8 bases and J shed 11 bases, with 16 bases lying between them. The CDR3 loop spans 11 amino acids. Germline assignment: CDR1 GTSNPN and CDR2 SVGIG (reference sequence).

This clonotype occurred once. The V and J genes are TRBV2 and TRBJ1-5; weak D call: TRBD1 (6 bases). The V end lost 10 bases, the J end lost 6 bases, and 19 bases lay between the germline ends. The length of the CDR3 is 14 residues. Germline V gene sequence: CDR1 SNHLY, CDR2 FYNNEI. In DNA, the CDR3 is TGTGCCACGAAATCGGGGGCGCTAGGTCAGCCCCAGCATTTT. Translation: CATKSGALGQPQHF.

In this sample, this clonotype turned up a few times. The CDR3 reads CASSPSAGTPDQYF. CDR3 nucleotides: TGCGCCAGCAGCCCCTCAGCGGGGACACCGGATCAGTACTTC. The chain has TRBV5-1 and TRBJ2-5; D perhaps matches TRBD2 (7 bases). This CDR3 has 14 residues. In germline, CDR1 is SGHRS, CDR2 YFSETQ. Trimming cost V 4 bases and J 11 bases, with 21 bases left between them.

The chain carries TRBV29-1 and TRBJ2-3; 7 bases line up with TRBD1. This CDR3 spans 13 amino acids. In germline, CDR1 is SQVTM, CDR2 ANQGSEA. With V trimmed by 8 bases and J by 6 bases, 11 bases remained unmatched. The CDR3 spells CSSGTVSVDTQYF. The CDR3 DNA reads TGCAGCTCCGGGACAGTATCAGTTGATACGCAGTATTTT.

This sequence joins TRBV7-9 and TRBJ2-3; D is ambiguous. Germline V gene data show CDR1 as SEHNR and CDR2 as FQNEAQ (reference sequence). This CDR3 spans 13 amino acids. V lost 5 bases and J lost 6, with 12 bases in between. Here the CDR3 DNA reads TGTGCCAGCAGCCCACATAGCTGGGATACGCAGTATTTT. Protein sequence: CASSPHSWDTQYF.

The table lists this clonotype with a few counts. This rearrangement joins TRBV13 to TRBJ2-1; 15 bases fit TRBD2. Trimming at V came to 5 bases and at J to 7 bases, leaving 3 bases not matched to a gene. The CDR3 loop spans 15 amino acids. Germline lookup yields CDR1 PRHDT and CDR2 FYEKMQ (reference sequence). CDR3 amino acids: CASSRGTSGGNEQFF. The CDR3, as DNA: TGTGCCAGCAGCCGAGGGACTAGCGGGGGGAATGAGCAGTTCTTC.

The chain combines TRBV6-5 with TRBJ2-7; 8 bases are shared with TRBD1. The CDR3 runs to 15 residues. Germline assignment: CDR1 MNHEY and CDR2 SVGAGI. The J segment lost 0 bases and the V segment lost 1 base, leaving 2 bases of the junction unmatched. The CDR3 reads CASSYLQGGSYEQYF. DNA for the CDR3: TGTGCCAGCAGTTACTTACAGGGGGGCTCCTACGAGCAGTACTTC.

The gene calls are TRBV5-1 and TRBJ1-4; no reliable D call. The ends were cut back, 7 bases at V and 0 bases at J, with 10 bases in the middle. There are 14 residues in the CDR3. Germline CDR1 and CDR2: SGHRS and YFSETQ. The DNA for the CDR3 is TGCGCCAGCCGTGTTGGAGCAACTAATGAAAAACTGTTTTTT. As protein: CASRVGATNEKLFF.

This clonotype was detected many times. V gene TRBV29-1 combines with J gene TRBJ2-3, with 8 bases matching TRBD1. The CDR3 is 14 residues long. The V segment lost 5 bases and the J segment 3 bases; nucleotides outside the gene matches: 7. Germline CDR1 reads SQVTM; CDR2 reads ANQGSEA. The CDR3 region is CSVQRTGRTDTQYF. For the CDR3, the DNA is TGCAGCGTTCAGAGGACAGGGAGGACAGATACGCAGTATTTT.

In this sample, this clonotype turned up many times. CDR3 in DNA: TGCGCCAGCAGCCAAGTTACCAGCTCCTACGAGCAGTACTTC. This sequence encodes CASSQVTSSYEQYF. The gene calls are TRBV4-1 and TRBJ2-7; D gene uncertain. V was cut by 1 base and J by 0 bases, with 7 bases left in between. CDR1 MGHRA and CDR2 YSYEKL come from the germline V gene. The CDR3 totals 14 residues.

Only a few counts were recorded for this clonotype. The V gene is TRBV4-1, the J gene TRBJ1-1; D gene unclear. The CDR3 has 18 amino acids. V dropped 0 bases and J dropped 0 bases, with 17 bases sitting between them. Germline V gene lookup returns CDR1 MGHRA and CDR2 YSYEKL. DNA of the CDR3: TGCGCCAGCAGCCAAGAAGCCCTATCAGGAACCATGAACACTGAAGCTTTCTTT. Amino acids: CASSQEALSGTMNTEAFF.

This clonotype has only a few counts. The V gene is TRBV28, the J gene TRBJ2-5; the D call may be TRBD1 or TRBD2 (6 bases each). CDR3 size: 15 residues. Trimming removed 8 bases from V and 3 bases from J, with 19 bases in between. Germline V lookup: CDR1 MDHEN, CDR2 SYDVKM. This CDR3 reads CASRDKGGVKETQYF. The CDR3 bases are TGTGCCAGCCGCGACAAGGGGGGTGTAAAAGAGACCCAGTACTTC. Looking up the rest from reference TRBV28 and TRBJ2-5 gives the full variable domain: DVKVTQSSRYLVKRTGEKVFLECVQDMDHENMFWYRQDPGLGLRLIYFSYDVKMKEKGDIPEGYSVSREKKERFSLILESASTNQTSMYLCASRDKGGVKETQYFGPGTRLLVL.

The gene calls are TRBV12-3 or TRBV12-4 and TRBJ2-7, with 7 nucleotides matching TRBD2. The CDR3 consists of 14 residues. The ends lost 3 bases at V and 3 bases at J; junction bases unmatched: 5. CDR3 in amino acids: CASSFRDYCYEQYF. The CDR3 DNA sequence: TGTGCCAGCAGTTTCCGGGACTACTGCTACGAGCAGTACTTC.

This clonotype has more than one count but fewer than ten. The rearrangement links TRBV28 to TRBJ2-5; 8 bases fit TRBD1. TRBJ2-7 explains the end of the DNA better; the J call may be wrong. The CDR3 has 13 amino acids. CDR1 MDHEN and CDR2 SYDVKM come from the germline V gene. This chain's CDR3 is CASTDRAAYEQYF. CDR3 coding DNA: TGTGCCAGCACGGACAGGGCGGCTTACGAGCAGTACTTC.

The chain links TRBV20-1 to TRBJ1-4; tentative D call: TRBD1 (5 bases). The CDR3 has 13 amino acids. Germline values: CDR1 DFQATT, CDR2 SNEGSKA (reference sequence). Trimming shortened V by 6 bases and J by 12 bases, and 20 bases separated the two germline ends. The chain's CDR3 is CSAQKEGSGQLFF. The CDR3 nucleotides read TGCAGTGCCCAAAAAGAGGGATCGGGGCAACTGTTTTTT.

The V gene is TRBV20-1, the J gene TRBJ2-7; 8 nucleotides align to TRBD2. Near its end, the DNA agrees better with TRBJ2-5, so the J call may be wrong. The germline V gene encodes CDR1 DFQATT and CDR2 SNEGSKA (reference sequence). The CDR3 totals 13 residues. The CDR3 coding sequence is TGCAGCCGCGGGAGGAGTACAAAAGAGACCCAGTACTTC. Amino acids: CSRGRSTKETQYF.